This T cell receptor (beta chain) derives from a study of blood T cell repertoires in COVID-19. Trimming took 5 bases from V and 0 from J, leaving 11 bases between them. There are 14 residues in the CDR3. In germline, CDR1 is SNHLY, CDR2 FYNNEI. This table comes from immunoSEQ multiplex PCR, and its TCRdb copy is limited to in-frame clones, with some not included. This table has about 230,000 clones, over 65% appearing once. This receptor was obtained from a woman in her 70s with active or convalescent COVID-19. The V call is TRBV2, the J call TRBJ2-7; possible D gene TRBD2, 5 bases. Sequencing used peripheral blood. CDR3: CASSFDLASYEQYF. For the CDR3, the DNA is TGTGCCAGCAGTTTTGATCTAGCCTCCTACGAGCAGTACTTC. The entire variable domain, with the rest obtained from reference TRBV2 and TRBJ2-7, is as follows: EPEVTQTPSHQVTQMGQEVILRCVPISNHLYFYWYRQILGQKVEFLVSFYNNEISEKSEIFDDQFSVERPDGSNFTLKIRSTKLEDSAMYFCASSFDLASYEQYFGPGTRLTVT.